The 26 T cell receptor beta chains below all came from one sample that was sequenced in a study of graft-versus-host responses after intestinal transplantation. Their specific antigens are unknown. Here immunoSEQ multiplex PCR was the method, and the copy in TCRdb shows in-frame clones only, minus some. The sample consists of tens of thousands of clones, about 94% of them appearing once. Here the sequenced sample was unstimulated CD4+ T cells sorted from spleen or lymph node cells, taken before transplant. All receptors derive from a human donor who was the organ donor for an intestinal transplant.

The CDR3 DNA is TGTGCCAGCAGCCACCCCGACGGGATCCCTATCTCCTATAATTCACCCCTCCACTTT. It yields the protein CASSHPDGIPISYNSPLHF. This chain joins TRBV28 and TRBJ1-6; no definite D call. CDR3 length: 19 amino acids. Trimming removed 6 bases from V and 0 bases from J, with 21 bases in between. CDR1 is MDHEN and CDR2 is SYDVKM in the germline V gene.

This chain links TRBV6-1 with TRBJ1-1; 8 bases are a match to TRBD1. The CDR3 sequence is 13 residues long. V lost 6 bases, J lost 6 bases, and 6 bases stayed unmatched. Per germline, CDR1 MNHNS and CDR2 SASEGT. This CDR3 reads CASRTQGVAEAFF. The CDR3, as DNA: TGTGCCAGCAGAACACAGGGGGTGGCTGAAGCTTTCTTT.

CDR3 nucleotide sequence: TGTGCCAGCAGCTTGGCCCCAGGGGCCGGGCAAGAGACCCAGTACTTC. Translation gives CASSLAPGAGQETQYF. V usage is TRBV5-4 and J usage is TRBJ2-5; D is perhaps TRBD1 (6 bases). This CDR3 spans 16 amino acids. Germline V lookup: CDR1 SGHNT, CDR2 YYREEE (reference sequence). The ends were cut back, 0 bases at V and 2 bases at J, with 14 bases in the middle.

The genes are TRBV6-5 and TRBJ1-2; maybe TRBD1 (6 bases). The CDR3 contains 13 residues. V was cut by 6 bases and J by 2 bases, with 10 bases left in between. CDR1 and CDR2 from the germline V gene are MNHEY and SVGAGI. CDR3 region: CASSRGQNYGYTF. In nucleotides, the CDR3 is TGTGCCAGCAGCCGCGGACAGAACTATGGCTACACCTTC.

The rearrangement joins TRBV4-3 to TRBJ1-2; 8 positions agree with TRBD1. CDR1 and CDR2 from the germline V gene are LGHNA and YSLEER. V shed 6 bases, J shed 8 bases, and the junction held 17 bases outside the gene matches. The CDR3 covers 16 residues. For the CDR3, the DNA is TGCGCCAGCAGTCGGACAGGGATGGGGGGGGTAGGAGGCTACACCTTC. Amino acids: CASSRTGMGGVGGYTF.

The CDR3 sequence: CASSPPGTGNTIYF. As DNA, the CDR3 is TGTGCCAGCTCACCACCTGGTACTGGAAACACCATATATTTT. The rearrangement uses TRBV18 and TRBJ1-3; D not resolved. This CDR3 has 14 amino acids. In germline, CDR1 is KGHSH, CDR2 LQKENI. Trimming removed 0 bases at V and 2 bases at J, with 5 bases between.

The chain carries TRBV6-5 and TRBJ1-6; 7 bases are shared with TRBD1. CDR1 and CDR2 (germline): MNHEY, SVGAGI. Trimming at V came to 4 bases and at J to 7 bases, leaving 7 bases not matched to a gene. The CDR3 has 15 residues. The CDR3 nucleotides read TGTGCCAGCAGTTCCAAGACAGGGCAGAATTCACCCCTCCACTTT. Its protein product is CASSSKTGQNSPLHF.

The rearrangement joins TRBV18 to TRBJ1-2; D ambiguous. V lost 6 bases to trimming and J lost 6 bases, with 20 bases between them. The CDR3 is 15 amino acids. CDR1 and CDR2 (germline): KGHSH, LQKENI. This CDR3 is CASSLTGANQNGYTF. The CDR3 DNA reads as TGTGCCAGCTCTCTAACCGGTGCCAATCAGAATGGCTACACCTTC.

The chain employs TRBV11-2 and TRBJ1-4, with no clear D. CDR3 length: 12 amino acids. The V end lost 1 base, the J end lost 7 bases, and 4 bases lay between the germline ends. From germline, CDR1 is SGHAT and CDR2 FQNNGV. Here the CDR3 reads CASSLGGEKLFF. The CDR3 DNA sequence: TGTGCCAGCAGCTTAGGAGGTGAAAAACTGTTTTTT.

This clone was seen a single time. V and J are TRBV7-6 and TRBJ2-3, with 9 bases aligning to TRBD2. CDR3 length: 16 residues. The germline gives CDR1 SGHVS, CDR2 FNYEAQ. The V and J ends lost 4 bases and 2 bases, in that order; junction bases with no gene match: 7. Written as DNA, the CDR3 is TGTGCCAGCAGCTATTTCCCTAGCGGGGACACAGATACGCAGTATTTT. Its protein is CASSYFPSGDTDTQYF.

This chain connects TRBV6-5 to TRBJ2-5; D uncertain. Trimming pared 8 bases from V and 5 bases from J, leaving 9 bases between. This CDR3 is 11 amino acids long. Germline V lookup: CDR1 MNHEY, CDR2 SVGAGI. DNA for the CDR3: TGTGCCAGCGGGCTAGGGGAGACCCAGTACTTC. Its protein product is CASGLGETQYF.

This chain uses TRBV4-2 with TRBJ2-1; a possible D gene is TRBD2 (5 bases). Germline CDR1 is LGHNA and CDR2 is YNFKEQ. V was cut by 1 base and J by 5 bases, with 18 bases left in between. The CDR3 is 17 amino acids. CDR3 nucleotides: TGTGCCAGCAGCCAAGTAGGGCAAAGCGTGAGGGACAATGAGCAGTTCTTC. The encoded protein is CASSQVGQSVRDNEQFF.

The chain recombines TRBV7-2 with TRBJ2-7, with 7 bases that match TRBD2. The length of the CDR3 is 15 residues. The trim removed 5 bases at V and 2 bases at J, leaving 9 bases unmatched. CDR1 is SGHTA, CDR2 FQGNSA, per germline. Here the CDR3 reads CASSENPGTTYEQYF. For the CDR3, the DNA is TGTGCCAGCAGCGAAAACCCCGGGACTACCTACGAGCAGTACTTC.

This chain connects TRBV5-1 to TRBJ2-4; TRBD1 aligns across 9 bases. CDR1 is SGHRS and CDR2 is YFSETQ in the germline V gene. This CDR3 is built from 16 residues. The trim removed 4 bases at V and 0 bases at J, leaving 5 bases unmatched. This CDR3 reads CASSAGTGIAKNIQYF. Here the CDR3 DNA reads TGCGCCAGCAGCGCCGGGACAGGGATAGCCAAAAACATTCAGTACTTC.

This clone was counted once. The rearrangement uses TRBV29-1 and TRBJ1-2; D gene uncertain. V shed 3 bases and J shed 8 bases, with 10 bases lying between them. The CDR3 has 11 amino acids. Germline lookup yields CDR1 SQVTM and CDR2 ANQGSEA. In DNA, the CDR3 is TGCAGCGTTGAGGATCGGCCAGGCTACACCTTC. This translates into CSVEDRPGYTF.

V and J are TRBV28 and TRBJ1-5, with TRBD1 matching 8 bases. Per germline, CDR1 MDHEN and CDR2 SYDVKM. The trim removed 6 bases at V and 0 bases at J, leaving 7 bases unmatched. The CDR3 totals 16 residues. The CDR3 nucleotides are TGTGCCAGCAGCCGGAGAGGGACAGGTAGCAATCAGCCCCAGCATTTT. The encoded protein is CASSRRGTGSNQPQHF.

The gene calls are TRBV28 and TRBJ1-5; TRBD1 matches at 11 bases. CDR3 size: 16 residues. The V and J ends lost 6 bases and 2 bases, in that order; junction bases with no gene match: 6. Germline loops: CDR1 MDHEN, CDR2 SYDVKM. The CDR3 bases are TGTGCCAGCAGCCGAGGGGACAGGGGGGGCAATCAGCCCCAGCATTTT. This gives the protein CASSRGDRGGNQPQHF.

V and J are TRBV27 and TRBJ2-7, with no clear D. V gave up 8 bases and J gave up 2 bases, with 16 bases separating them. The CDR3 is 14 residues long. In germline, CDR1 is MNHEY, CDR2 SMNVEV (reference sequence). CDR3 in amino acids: CASQDRQPPYEQYF. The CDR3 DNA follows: TGTGCCAGCCAGGATAGGCAACCGCCCTACGAGCAGTACTTC.

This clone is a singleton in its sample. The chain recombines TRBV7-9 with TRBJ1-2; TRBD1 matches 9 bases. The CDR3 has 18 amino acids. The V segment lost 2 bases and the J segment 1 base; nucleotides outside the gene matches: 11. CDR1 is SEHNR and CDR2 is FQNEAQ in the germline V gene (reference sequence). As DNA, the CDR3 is TGTGCCAGCAGCTTAAGAGGGACAGGGCCTGAGCGTAACTATGGCTACACCTTC. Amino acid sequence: CASSLRGTGPERNYGYTF.

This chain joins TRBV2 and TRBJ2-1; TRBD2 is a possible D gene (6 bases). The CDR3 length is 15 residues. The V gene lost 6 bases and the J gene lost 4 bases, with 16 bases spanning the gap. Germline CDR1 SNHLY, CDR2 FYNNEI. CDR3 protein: CASRITLGGYNEQFF. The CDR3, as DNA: TGTGCCAGCAGGATAACCCTCGGGGGTTACAATGAGCAGTTCTTC.

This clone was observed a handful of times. Here the CDR3 DNA reads TGCGCCAGCAGCTTCGGGACAGGGGAGGAAAAACTGTTTTTT. Amino acids: CASSFGTGEEKLFF. This chain uses TRBV5-1 with TRBJ1-4; 10 bases are a match to TRBD1. Germline V CDR1 and CDR2: SGHRS, YFSETQ. Trimming removed 2 bases from V and 8 bases from J; junction bases left unmatched: 3. This CDR3 contains 14 residues. Using reference TRBV5-1 and TRBJ1-4 for the parts outside the CDR3, the full variable domain is KAGVTQTPRYLIKTRGQQVTLSCSPISGHRSVSWYQQTPGQGLQFLFEYFSETQRNKGNFPGRFSGRQFSNSRSEMNVSTLELGDSALYLCASSFGTGEEKLFFGSGTQLSVL.

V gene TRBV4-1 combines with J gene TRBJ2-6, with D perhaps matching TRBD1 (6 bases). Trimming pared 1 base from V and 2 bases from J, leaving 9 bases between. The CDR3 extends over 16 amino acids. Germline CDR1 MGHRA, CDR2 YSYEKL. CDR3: CASSQAGAPGANVLTF. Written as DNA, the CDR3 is TGCGCCAGCAGCCAAGCAGGGGCTCCTGGGGCCAACGTCCTGACTTTC.

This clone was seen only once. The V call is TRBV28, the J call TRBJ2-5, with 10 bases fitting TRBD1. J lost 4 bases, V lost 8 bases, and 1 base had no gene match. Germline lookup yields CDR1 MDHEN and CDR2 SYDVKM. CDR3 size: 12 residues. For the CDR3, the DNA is TGTGCCAGCGGACAGGGGGTAGAGACCCAGTACTTC. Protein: CASGQGVETQYF.

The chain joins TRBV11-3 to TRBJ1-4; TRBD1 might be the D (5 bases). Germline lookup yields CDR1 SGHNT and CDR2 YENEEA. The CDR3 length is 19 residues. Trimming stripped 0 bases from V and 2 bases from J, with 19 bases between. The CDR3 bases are TGTGCCAGCAGCTTAGAAGGGGACGGAGGTTCCACTACTAATGAAAAACTGTTTTTT. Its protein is CASSLEGDGGSTTNEKLFF.

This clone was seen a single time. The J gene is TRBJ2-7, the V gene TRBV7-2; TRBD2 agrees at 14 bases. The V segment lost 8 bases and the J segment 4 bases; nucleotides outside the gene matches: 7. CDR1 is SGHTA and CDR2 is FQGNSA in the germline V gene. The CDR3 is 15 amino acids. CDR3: CASGLAGGREYEQYF. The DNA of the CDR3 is TGTGCCAGCGGACTAGCGGGGGGCCGGGAGTACGAGCAGTACTTC.

In DNA, the CDR3 is TGTGCCAGCAGTTACGACAGGAACCTTTATAATTCACCCCTCCACTTT. This translates into CASSYDRNLYNSPLHF. The chain has TRBV6-9 and TRBJ1-6; D possibly corresponds to TRBD1 (6 bases). V lost 3 bases, J lost 4 bases, and 13 bases lay in between. The germline V gene has CDR1 MNHGY and CDR2 SVAAGI. This CDR3 is 16 amino acids long.